The next 10 T cell receptor beta chains were all read from a single sample in a study of beta chain features in type 1 diabetes. Notes on the study in general: Moderate but significant shortening of TCRB CDR3s was recorded in all four CD4+ subsets from Type 1 diabetes patients.

These receptors have no known antigen. Expressed TCRB transcripts were sequenced, since all the RNA that had been isolated was reverse transcribed. Sequencing used immunoSEQ multiplex PCR; TCRdb keeps in-frame clones, though not all of them. The table records around 140,000 clones, around an eighth of them present only once. Material for sequencing was central memory CD4+ T cells from blood. Receptors originate from a man aged 18 to 29 with type 1 diabetes.

This clone was detected ten times or more. The gene calls are TRBV30 and TRBJ1-5; no clear D. Per germline, CDR1 GTSNPN and CDR2 SVGIG (reference sequence). This CDR3 has 13 amino acids. Trimming cost V 5 bases and J 4 bases, with 12 bases left between them. The CDR3 reads CAWAAQLNQPQHF. The CDR3 nucleotides read TGTGCCTGGGCCGCACAGCTAAATCAGCCCCAGCATTTT.

CDR3 sequence reads: CASSEAGTGTNYGYTF. CDR3 nucleotide sequence: TGTGCCAGCAGTGAAGCCGGGACAGGGACTAACTATGGCTACACCTTC. The chain carries TRBV6-1 and TRBJ1-2, with TRBD1 matching 9 bases. Germline V lookup: CDR1 MNHNS, CDR2 SASEGT. The CDR3 consists of 16 residues. With 0 bases clipped from V and 0 bases from J, the junction kept 2 bases outside the gene matches.

This clone was observed at least ten times. The chain has TRBV15 and TRBJ1-1; D call uncertain. Per the germline V gene, CDR1 is LNHNV and CDR2 is YYDKDF (reference sequence). There are 17 residues in the CDR3. V was clipped by 5 bases and J by 6 bases, with 25 bases between them. CDR3 residues: CATSDPAGYERKAEAFF. CDR3 sequence (DNA): TGTGCCACCAGCGATCCGGCGGGCTACGAGAGGAAAGCTGAAGCTTTCTTT.

The chain carries TRBV19 and TRBJ1-1; TRBD1 might be the D (6 bases). Germline CDR1 reads LNHDA; CDR2 reads SQIVND (reference sequence). The length of the CDR3 is 14 residues. V was clipped by 4 bases and J by 10 bases, with 19 bases between them. CDR3 nucleotides: TGTGCCAGTAGTAGGTCCAGGGGAAGGGTCGGAGCTTTCTTT. It yields the protein CASSRSRGRVGAFF.

V gene TRBV14 combines with J gene TRBJ1-2; D is perhaps TRBD1 (5 bases). Germline loops: CDR1 SGHDN, CDR2 FVKESK. The V end lost 0 bases, the J end lost 7 bases, and 15 bases lay between the germline ends. The CDR3 has 15 amino acids. CDR3 sequence: CASSQDRGGGGGYTF. The CDR3 nucleotides are TGTGCCAGCAGCCAAGATAGGGGCGGAGGAGGTGGCTACACCTTC.

The chain links TRBV7-2 to TRBJ1-1; D is possibly TRBD1 (5 bases). V lost 8 bases, J lost 7 bases, and 17 bases lay in between. This CDR3 has 13 amino acids. The germline V gene has CDR1 SGHTA and CDR2 FQGNSA. CDR3 sequence: CASHPGHLHEAFF. In DNA, the CDR3 is TGTGCCAGCCACCCTGGACACCTCCATGAAGCTTTCTTT. The full variable domain, with the rest looked up from reference TRBV7-2 and TRBJ1-1, is GAGVSQSPSNKVTEKGKDVELRCDPISGHTALYWYRQSLGQGLEFLIYFQGNSAPDKSGLPSDRFSAERTGGSVSTLTIQRTQQEDSAVYLCASHPGHLHEAFFGQGTRLTVV.

This clone was counted at least ten times. This chain links TRBV7-2 with TRBJ2-3, with D hard to call. CDR1 is SGHTA, CDR2 FQGNSA, per germline. The CDR3 has 13 residues. Between the trimmed V and J ends, which lost 1 base and 5 bases, there was a span of 7 bases. This CDR3 reads CASSLGVEDTQYF. The DNA of the CDR3 is TGTGCCAGCAGCTTAGGGGTGGAAGATACGCAGTATTTT.

This clone was counted once. This chain connects TRBV2 to TRBJ1-5; no definite D call. The germline gives CDR1 SNHLY, CDR2 FYNNEI. The CDR3 consists of 13 residues. V was trimmed by 6 bases and J by 8 bases, leaving 14 bases between them. The CDR3 DNA follows: TGTGCCAGCAGACCCGAGGGTGGTGAGCCCCAGCATTTT. Residues: CASRPEGGEPQHF.

The rearrangement joins TRBV25-1 to TRBJ2-7; 8 bases agree with TRBD1. V dropped 7 bases and J dropped 2; count of bases not matched to a gene: 7. Looked up from germline, CDR1 is MGHDK and CDR2 is SYGVNS. CDR3 length: 14 residues. The CDR3 loop reads CASTLTGAPYEQYF. The CDR3 DNA follows: TGTGCCAGCACTCTGACAGGGGCCCCCTACGAGCAGTACTTC.

This clone showed up just a few times. The chain uses TRBV5-1 and TRBJ2-1; tentative D call: TRBD1 (7 bases). Germline CDR1 reads SGHRS; CDR2 reads YFSETQ. This CDR3 contains 17 residues. Trimming took off 4 bases at V and 4 bases at J, with 21 bases between the two ends. CDR3 DNA: TGCGCCAGCAGCCCCGGGACAGATGAGGGGGGATACAATGAGCAGTTCTTC. This encodes CASSPGTDEGGYNEQFF.